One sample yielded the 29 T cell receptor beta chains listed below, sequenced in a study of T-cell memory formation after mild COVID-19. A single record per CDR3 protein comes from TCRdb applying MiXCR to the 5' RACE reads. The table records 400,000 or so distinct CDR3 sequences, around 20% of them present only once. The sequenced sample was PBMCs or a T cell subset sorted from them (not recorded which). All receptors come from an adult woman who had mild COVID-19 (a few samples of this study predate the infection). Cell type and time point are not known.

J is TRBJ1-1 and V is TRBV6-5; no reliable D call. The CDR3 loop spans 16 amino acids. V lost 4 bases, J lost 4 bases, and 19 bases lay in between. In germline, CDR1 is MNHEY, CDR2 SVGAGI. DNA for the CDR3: TGTGCCAGCAGTTGGACCTTATACCCGTCGAGCACTGAAGCTTTCTTT. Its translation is CASSWTLYPSSTEAFF.

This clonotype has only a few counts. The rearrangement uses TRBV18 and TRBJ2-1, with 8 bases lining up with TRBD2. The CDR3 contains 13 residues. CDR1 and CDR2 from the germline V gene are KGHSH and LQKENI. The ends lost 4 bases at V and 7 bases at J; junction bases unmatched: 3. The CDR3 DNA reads TGTGCCAGCTCACGTCGGGAGGGGAATGAGCAGTTCTTC. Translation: CASSRREGNEQFF.

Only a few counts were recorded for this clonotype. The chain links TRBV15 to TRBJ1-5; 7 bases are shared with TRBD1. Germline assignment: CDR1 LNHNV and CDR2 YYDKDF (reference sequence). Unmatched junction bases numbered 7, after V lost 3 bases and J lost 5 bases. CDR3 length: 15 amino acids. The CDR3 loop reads CATSSGTGVHQPQHF. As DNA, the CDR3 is TGTGCCACCAGCAGCGGAACAGGGGTCCATCAGCCCCAGCATTTT.

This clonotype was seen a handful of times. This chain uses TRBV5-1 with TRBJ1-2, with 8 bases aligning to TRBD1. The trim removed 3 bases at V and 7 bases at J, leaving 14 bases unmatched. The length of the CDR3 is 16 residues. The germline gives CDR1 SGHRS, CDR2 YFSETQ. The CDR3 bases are TGCGCCAGCAGCTCCGGACAGGGTAATTATCCTGGTGGCTACACCTTC. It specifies CASSSGQGNYPGGYTF. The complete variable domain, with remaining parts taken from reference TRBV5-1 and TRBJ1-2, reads KAGVTQTPRYLIKTRGQQVTLSCSPISGHRSVSWYQQTPGQGLQFLFEYFSETQRNKGNFPGRFSGRQFSNSRSEMNVSTLELGDSALYLCASSSGQGNYPGGYTFGSGTRLTVV.

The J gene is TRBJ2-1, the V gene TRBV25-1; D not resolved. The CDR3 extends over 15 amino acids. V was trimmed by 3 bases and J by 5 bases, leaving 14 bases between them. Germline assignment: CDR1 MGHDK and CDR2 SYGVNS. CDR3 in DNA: TGTGCCAGCAGTGACACGGTAACCCCCCACAATGAGCAGTTCTTC. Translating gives CASSDTVTPHNEQFF.

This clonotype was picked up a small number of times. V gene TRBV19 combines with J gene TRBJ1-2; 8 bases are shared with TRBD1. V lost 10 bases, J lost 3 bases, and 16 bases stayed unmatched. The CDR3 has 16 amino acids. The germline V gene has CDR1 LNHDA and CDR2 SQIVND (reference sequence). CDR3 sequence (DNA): TGTGCCACCCTAAACCCGGGGACAGGTCTCGACTATGGCTACACCTTC. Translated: CATLNPGTGLDYGYTF.

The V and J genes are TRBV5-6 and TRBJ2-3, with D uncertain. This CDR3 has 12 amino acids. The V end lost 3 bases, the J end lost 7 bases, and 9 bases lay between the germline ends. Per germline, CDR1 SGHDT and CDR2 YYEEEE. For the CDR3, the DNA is TGTGCCAGCAGCTACCTTGAGAATACGCAGTATTTT. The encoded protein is CASSYLENTQYF.

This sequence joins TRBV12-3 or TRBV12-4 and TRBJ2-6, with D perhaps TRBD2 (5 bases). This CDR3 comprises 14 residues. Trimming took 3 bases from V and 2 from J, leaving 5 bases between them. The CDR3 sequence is CASSLEAGANVLTF. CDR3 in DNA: TGTGCCAGCAGTTTGGAGGCTGGGGCCAACGTCCTGACTTTC.

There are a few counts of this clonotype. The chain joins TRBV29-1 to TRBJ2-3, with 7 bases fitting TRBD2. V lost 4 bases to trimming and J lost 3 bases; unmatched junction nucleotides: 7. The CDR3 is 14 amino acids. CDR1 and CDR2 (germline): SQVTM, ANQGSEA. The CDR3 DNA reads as TGCAGCGTTGGACCGGGACTACAGACAGATACGCAGTATTTT. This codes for CSVGPGLQTDTQYF.

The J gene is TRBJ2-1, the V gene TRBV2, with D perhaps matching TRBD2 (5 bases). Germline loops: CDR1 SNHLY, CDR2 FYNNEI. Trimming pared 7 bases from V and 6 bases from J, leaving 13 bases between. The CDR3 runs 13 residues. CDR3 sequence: CASTGLVGNEQFF. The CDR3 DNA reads TGTGCCAGCACAGGACTTGTTGGCAATGAGCAGTTCTTC. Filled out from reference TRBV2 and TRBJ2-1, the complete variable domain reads EPEVTQTPSHQVTQMGQEVILRCVPISNHLYFYWYRQILGQKVEFLVSFYNNEISEKSEIFDDQFSVERPDGSNFTLKIRSTKLEDSAMYFCASTGLVGNEQFFGPGTRLTVL.

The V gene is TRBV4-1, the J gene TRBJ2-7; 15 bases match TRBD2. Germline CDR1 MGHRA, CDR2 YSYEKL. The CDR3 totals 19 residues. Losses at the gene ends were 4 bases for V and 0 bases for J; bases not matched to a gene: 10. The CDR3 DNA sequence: TGCGCCAGCAGCCTCCCCGGGACTAGCGGGGGGACCCGCTCCTACGAGCAGTACTTC. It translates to CASSLPGTSGGTRSYEQYF.

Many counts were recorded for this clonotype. The CDR3 bases are TGTGCCAGCAGCCTATCATCCGGAGGGCTAGCCTCCTACGAGCAGTACTTC. Its translation is CASSLSSGGLASYEQYF. The chain combines TRBV7-9 with TRBJ2-7; weak D call: TRBD2 (6 bases). The germline V gene encodes CDR1 SEHNR and CDR2 FQNEAQ (reference sequence). This CDR3 has 17 residues. V shed 5 bases and J shed 0 bases, with 20 bases lying between them.

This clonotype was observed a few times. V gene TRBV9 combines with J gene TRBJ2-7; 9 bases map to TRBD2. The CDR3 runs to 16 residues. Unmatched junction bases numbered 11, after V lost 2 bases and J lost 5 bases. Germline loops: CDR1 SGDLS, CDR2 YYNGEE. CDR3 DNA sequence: TGTGCCAGCAGCGTGGCGGGAGGGCCGCTTGGGGACGAGCAGTACTTC. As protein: CASSVAGGPLGDEQYF. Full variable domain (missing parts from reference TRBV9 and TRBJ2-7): DSGVTQTPKHLITATGQRVTLRCSPRSGDLSVYWYQQSLDQGLQFLIQYYNGEERAKGNILERFSAQQFPDLHSELNLSSLELGDSALYFCASSVAGGPLGDEQYFGPGTRLTVT.

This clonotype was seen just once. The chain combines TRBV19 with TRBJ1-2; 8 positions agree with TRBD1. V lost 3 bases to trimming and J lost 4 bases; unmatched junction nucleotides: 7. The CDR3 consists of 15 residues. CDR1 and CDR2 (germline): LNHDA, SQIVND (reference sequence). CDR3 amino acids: CASSMPGGFAYGYTF. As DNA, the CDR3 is TGTGCCAGTAGTATGCCAGGGGGCTTTGCCTATGGCTACACCTTC.

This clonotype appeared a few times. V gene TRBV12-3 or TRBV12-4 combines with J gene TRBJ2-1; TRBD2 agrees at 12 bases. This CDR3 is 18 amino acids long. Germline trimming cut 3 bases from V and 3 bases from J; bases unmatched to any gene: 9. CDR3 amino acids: CASSFRALLAGGYNEQFF. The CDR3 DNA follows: TGTGCCAGCAGTTTTAGGGCCCTACTAGCGGGAGGCTACAATGAGCAGTTCTTC.

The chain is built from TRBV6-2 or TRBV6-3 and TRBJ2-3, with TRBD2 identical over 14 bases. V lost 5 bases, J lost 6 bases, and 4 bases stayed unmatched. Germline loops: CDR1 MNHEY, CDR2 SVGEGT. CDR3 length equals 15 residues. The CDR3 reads CASSMGLAGVDTQYF. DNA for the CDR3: TGTGCCAGCAGTATGGGACTAGCGGGAGTGGATACGCAGTATTTT.

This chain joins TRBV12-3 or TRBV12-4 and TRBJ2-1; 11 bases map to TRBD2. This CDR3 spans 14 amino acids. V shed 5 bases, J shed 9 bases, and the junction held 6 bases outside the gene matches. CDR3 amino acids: CASSPSGGYGEQFF. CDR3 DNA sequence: TGTGCCAGCAGTCCTAGCGGGGGGTACGGTGAGCAGTTCTTC.

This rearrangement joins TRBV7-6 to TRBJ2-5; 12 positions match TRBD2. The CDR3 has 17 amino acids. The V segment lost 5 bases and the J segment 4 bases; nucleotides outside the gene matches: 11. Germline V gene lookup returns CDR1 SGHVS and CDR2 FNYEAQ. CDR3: CASSRLAGAPGVETQYF. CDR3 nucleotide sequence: TGTGCCAGCAGCCGACTAGCGGGGGCCCCTGGTGTAGAGACCCAGTACTTC.

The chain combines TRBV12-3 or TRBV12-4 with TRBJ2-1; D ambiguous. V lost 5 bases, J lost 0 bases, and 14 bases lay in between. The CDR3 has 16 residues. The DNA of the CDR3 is TGTGCCAGCAGTCCGCAGACCCTGAGCTCCTACAATGAGCAGTTCTTC. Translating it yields CASSPQTLSSYNEQFF.

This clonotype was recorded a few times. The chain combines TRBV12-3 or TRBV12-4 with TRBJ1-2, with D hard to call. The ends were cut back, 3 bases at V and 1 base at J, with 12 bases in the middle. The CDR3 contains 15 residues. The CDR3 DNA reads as TGTGCCAGCAGTTTTGTGGAGAGGGTTAACTATGGCTACACCTTC. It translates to CASSFVERVNYGYTF.

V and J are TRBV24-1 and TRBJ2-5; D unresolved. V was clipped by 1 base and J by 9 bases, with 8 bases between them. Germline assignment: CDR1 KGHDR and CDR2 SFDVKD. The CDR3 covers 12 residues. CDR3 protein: CATSDFGYAQYF. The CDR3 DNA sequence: TGTGCCACCAGTGATTTTGGGTATGCCCAGTACTTC.

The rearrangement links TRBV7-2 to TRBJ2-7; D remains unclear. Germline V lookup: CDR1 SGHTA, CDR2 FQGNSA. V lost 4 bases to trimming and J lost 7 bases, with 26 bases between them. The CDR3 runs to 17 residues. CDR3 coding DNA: TGTGCCAGCAGCTCAACTCCATTAGACTGGCCCCCTCGAGAGCAGTACTTC. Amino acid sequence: CASSSTPLDWPPREQYF.

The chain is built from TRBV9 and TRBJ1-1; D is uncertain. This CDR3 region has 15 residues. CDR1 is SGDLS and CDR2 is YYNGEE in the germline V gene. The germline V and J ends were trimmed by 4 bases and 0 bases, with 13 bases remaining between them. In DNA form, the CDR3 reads TGTGCCAGCAGCTCCCGCGGGGTTGTGAACACTGAAGCTTTCTTT. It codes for CASSSRGVVNTEAFF.

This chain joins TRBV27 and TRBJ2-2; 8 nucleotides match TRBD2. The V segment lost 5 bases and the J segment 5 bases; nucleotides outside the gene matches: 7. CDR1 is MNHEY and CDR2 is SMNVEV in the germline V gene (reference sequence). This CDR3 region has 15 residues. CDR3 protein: CASSPGLVGTGELFF. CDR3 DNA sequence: TGTGCCAGCAGTCCGGGACTAGTTGGAACCGGGGAGCTGTTTTTT.

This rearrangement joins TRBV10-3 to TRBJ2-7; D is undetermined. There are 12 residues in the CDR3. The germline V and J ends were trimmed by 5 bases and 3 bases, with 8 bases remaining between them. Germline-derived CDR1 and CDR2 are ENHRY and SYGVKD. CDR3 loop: CAISRTLYEQYF. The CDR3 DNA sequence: TGTGCCATCAGTCGGACCCTCTACGAGCAGTACTTC.

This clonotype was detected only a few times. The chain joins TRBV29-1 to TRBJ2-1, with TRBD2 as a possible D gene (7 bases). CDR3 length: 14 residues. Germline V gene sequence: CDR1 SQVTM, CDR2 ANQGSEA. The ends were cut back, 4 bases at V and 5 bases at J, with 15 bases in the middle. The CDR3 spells CSVGGGGKNNEQFF. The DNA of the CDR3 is TGCAGCGTTGGTGGCGGGGGCAAAAACAATGAGCAGTTCTTC.

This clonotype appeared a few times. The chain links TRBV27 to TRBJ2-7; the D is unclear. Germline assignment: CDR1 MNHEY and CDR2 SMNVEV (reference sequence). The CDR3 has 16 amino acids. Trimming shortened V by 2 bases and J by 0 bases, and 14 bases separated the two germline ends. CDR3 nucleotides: TGTGCCAGCAGTTTAGTGGCAGACCTGCGCTCCTACGAGCAGTACTTC. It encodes CASSLVADLRSYEQYF.

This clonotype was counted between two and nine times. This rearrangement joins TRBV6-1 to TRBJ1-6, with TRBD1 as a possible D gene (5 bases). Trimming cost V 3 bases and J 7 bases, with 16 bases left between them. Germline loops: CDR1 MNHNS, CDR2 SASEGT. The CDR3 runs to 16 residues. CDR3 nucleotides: TGTGCCAGCAGTGAGCCAGCAGGGATTTCGAATTCACCCCTCCACTTT. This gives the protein CASSEPAGISNSPLHF.

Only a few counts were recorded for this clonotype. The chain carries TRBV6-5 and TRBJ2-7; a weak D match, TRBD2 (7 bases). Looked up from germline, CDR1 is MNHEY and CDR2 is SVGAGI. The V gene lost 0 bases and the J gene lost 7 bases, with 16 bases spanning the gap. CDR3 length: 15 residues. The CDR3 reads CASSYSRGGHREQYF. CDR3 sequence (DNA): TGTGCCAGCAGTTACTCGAGGGGGGGTCATCGGGAGCAGTACTTC.